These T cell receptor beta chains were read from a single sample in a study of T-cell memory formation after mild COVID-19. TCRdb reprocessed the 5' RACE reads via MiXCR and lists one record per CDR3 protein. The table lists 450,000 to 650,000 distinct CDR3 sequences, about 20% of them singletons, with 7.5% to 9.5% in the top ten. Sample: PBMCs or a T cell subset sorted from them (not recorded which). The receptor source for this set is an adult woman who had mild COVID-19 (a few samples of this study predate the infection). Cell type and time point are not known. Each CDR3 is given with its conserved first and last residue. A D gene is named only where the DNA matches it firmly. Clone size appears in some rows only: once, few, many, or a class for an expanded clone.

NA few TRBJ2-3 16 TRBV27 CASSLSRQAYTDTQYF TGTGCCAGCAGTTTATCGAGGCAGGCCTACACAGATACGCAGTATTTT
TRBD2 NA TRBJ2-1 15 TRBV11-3 CASSAGTSGRFEQFF TGTGCCAGCAGCGCCGGGACTAGCGGGAGGTTTGAGCAGTTCTTC
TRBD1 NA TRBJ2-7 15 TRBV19 CASSGGGIPRYEQYF TGTGCCAGTTCAGGGGGCGGCATTCCCCGCTATGAGCAGTACTTC
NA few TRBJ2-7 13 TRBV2 CASSAELTYEQYF TGTGCCAGCAGTGCAGAGTTGACCTACGAGCAGTACTTC
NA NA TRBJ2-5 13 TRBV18 CASSPWQSETQYF TGTGCCAGCTCACCGTGGCAATCGGAGACCCAGTACTTC
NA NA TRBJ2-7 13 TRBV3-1 CASSRGLDREQYF TGTGCCAGCAGCCGCGGTCTAGATCGCGAGCAGTACTTC
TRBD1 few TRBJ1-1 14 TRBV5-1 CASSFSTGDTEAFF TGCGCCAGCAGCTTCTCAACAGGGGACACTGAAGCTTTCTTT
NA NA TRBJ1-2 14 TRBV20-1 CSAMKRQRGYGYTF TGCAGCGCTATGAAAAGACAACGAGGCTATGGCTACACCTTC
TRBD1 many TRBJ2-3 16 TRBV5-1 CASSGTGGLSTDTQYF TGCGCCAGCAGCGGAACAGGGGGCCTTAGCACAGATACGCAGTATTTT
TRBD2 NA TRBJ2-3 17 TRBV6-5 CASSQLRAGGDTDTQYF TGTGCCAGCAGCCAGTTGAGGGCGGGGGGGGACACAGATACGCAGTATTTT
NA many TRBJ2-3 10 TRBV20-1 CSARDNTQYF TGCAGTGCTAGAGATAATACGCAGTATTTT
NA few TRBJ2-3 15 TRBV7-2 CASSLDGVRTDTQYF TGTGCCAGCAGCTTAGATGGGGTCCGCACAGATACGCAGTATTTT
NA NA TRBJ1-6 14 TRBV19 CASSMDLYNSPLHF TGTGCCAGTAGTATGGATCTTTATAATTCACCCCTCCACTTT
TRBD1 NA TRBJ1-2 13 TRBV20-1 CSADRGDNYGYTF TGCAGTGCCGACAGGGGGGATAACTATGGCTACACCTTC
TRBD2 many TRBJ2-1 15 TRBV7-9 CASSLELAGGEIPLF TGTGCCAGCAGCTTAGAGCTAGCGGGGGGTGAAATTCCGCTCTTC
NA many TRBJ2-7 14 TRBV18 CASSLDGNRNEQYF TGTGCCAGCTCACTCGACGGAAATAGGAACGAGCAGTACTTC
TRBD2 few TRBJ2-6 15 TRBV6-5 CASSYGGSMANVLTF TGTGCCAGCAGTTACGGCGGGAGCATGGCCAACGTCCTGACTTTC
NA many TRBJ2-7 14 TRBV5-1 CASSFVSGTYEQYF TGCGCCAGCAGCTTTGTTTCAGGGACCTACGAGCAGTACTTC
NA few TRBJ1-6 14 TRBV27 CASGEVSYNSPLHF TGTGCCAGCGGGGAAGTCTCCTATAATTCACCCCTCCACTTT
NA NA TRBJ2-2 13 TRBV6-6 CASSYSRGGELFF TGTGCCAGCAGTTACTCGAGGGGCGGGGAGCTGTTTTTT
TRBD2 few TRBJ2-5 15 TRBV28 CASKQSLAVQETQYF TGTGCCAGCAAACAGTCACTAGCGGTCCAAGAGACCCAGTACTTC
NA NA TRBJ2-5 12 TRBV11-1 CASSLGTETQYF TGTGCCAGCAGCTTAGGCACAGAGACCCAGTACTTC
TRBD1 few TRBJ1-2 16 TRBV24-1 CATSDTPGQGNYGYTF TGTGCCACCAGTGATACCCCGGGACAGGGAAACTATGGCTACACCTTC
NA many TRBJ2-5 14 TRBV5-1 CASSLSAGQETQYF TGTGCCAGCAGCCTATCAGCAGGCCAAGAGACCCAGTACTTC
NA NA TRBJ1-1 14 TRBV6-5 CASSSPALNTEAFF TGTGCCAGCAGTTCTCCAGCCTTAAACACTGAAGCTTTCTTT
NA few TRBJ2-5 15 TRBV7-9 CASSLIVGTAETQYF TGTGCCAGCAGCTTAATAGTTGGCACGGCGGAGACCCAGTACTTC
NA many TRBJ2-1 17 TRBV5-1 CASSLRGAFSSYNEQFF TGCGCCAGCAGCTTGAGAGGGGCCTTCAGCTCCTACAATGAGCAGTTCTTC
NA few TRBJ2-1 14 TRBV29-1 CSVAGGQSRNEQFF TGCAGCGTGGCCGGGGGGCAGTCTAGAAATGAGCAGTTCTTC
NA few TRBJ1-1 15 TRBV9 CASSVGGGSVTEAFF TGTGCCAGCAGCGTCGGCGGAGGGTCGGTGACTGAAGCTTTCTTT
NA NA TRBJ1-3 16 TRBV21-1 CASSIQGADSGNTIYF TGTGCCAGCAGCATACAGGGGGCCGACTCTGGAAACACCATATATTTT
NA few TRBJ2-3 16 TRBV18 CASSPLEGVSTDTQYF TGTGCCAGCTCACCTCTGGAGGGAGTAAGCACAGATACGCAGTATTTT
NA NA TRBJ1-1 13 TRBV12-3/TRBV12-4 CSSSLAMFGEAFF TGTTCCAGCAGTTTAGCGATGTTTGGGGAAGCTTTCTTT
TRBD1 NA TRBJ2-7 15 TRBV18 CASSHPGGPSYEQYF TGTGCCAGCTCACACCCAGGGGGTCCCTCCTACGAGCAGTACTTC
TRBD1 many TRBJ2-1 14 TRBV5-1 CASSPGQAYNEQFF TGCGCCAGCAGCCCCGGACAGGCCTACAATGAGCAGTTCTTC
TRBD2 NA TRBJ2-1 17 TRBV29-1 CSVANFGASGRYNEQFF TGCAGCGTCGCAAACTTCGGGGCTAGCGGGCGCTACAATGAGCAGTTCTTC
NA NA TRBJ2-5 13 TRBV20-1 CSAIRDFQETQYF TGCAGTGCCATACGGGACTTCCAAGAGACCCAGTACTTC
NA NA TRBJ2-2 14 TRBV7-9 CASSWVPNTGELFF TGTGCCAGCAGCTGGGTCCCGAACACCGGGGAGCTGTTTTTT
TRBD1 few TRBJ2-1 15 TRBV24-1 CATRGGQATYNEQFF TGTGCCACCAGGGGGGGACAGGCTACCTACAATGAGCAGTTCTTC
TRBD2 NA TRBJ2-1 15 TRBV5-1 CASSEVAGGPEEQFF TGCGCCAGCAGCGAGGTAGCGGGGGGGCCAGAAGAGCAGTTCTTC
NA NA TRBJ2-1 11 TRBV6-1 CASSKWDEQFF TGTGCCAGCAGTAAGTGGGATGAGCAGTTCTTC
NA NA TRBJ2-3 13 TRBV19 CASSTRLSDTQYF TGTGCCAGTAGTACCCGCCTCTCGGATACGCAGTATTTT
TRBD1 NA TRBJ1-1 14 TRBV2 CASLKGAGNTEAFF TGTGCCAGCCTCAAGGGGGCGGGAAACACTGAAGCTTTCTTT
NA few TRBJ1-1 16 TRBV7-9 CASSPGSRTTNTEAFF TGTGCCAGCAGCCCAGGAAGCAGGACAACGAACACTGAAGCTTTCTTT
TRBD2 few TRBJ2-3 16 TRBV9 CASSPRTSGVSDTQYF TGTGCCAGCAGCCCTCGGACTAGCGGGGTATCAGATACGCAGTATTTT
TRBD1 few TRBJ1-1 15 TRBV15 CATSRLGTGGWEAFF TGTGCCACCAGCAGACTGGGGACAGGGGGATGGGAAGCTTTCTTT